Shown below are 22 T cell receptor beta chains from a single sample sequenced in a study of post-analysis software for immune sequencing data. Findings and caveats of the study: Five or six TRBV segments, TRBV5-6, TRBV5-1 and TRBV20-1 among them, were found more frequent in patients than controls.

These receptors' targets are unknown. Unique molecular identifiers were carried by the TCR beta cDNA libraries. TCRdb called the PCR reads again in MiXCR, with one record for every CDR3 protein. The profile shows roughly 540,000 distinct CDR3 sequences, 34% of them singletons. Sequencing was performed on blood. These receptors originate from a girl younger than 18 with multiple sclerosis.

The rearrangement links TRBV2 to TRBJ1-1; no clear D. The germline V gene has CDR1 SNHLY and CDR2 FYNNEI. This CDR3 is built from 14 residues. Trimming removed 4 bases at V and 0 bases at J, with 9 bases between. CDR3: CASSGERMNTEAFF. As DNA, the CDR3 is TGTGCCAGCAGTGGGGAGCGAATGAACACTGAAGCTTTCTTT.

The sample holds a few counts of this clonotype. This chain joins TRBV5-1 and TRBJ2-7, with D possibly matching TRBD1 (6 bases). The V gene lost 2 bases and the J gene lost 2 bases, with 11 bases spanning the gap. The CDR3 length is 14 residues. Germline lookup yields CDR1 SGHRS and CDR2 YFSETQ. The CDR3 reads CASSFRQATYEQYF. The CDR3 nucleotides read TGCGCCAGCAGCTTCCGACAGGCTACCTACGAGCAGTACTTC. The full variable domain, in which reference TRBV5-1 and TRBJ2-7 provide the parts outside the CDR3, is KAGVTQTPRYLIKTRGQQVTLSCSPISGHRSVSWYQQTPGQGLQFLFEYFSETQRNKGNFPGRFSGRQFSNSRSEMNVSTLELGDSALYLCASSFRQATYEQYFGPGTRLTVT.

The chain has TRBV3-1 and TRBJ2-7; 9 bases agree with TRBD2. The CDR3 runs to 15 residues. The germline CDR1 and CDR2 sequences are LGHDT and YNNKEL (reference sequence). J lost 0 bases, V lost 1 base, and 1 base had no gene match. The CDR3 spells CASSQGLAVSYEQYF. As DNA, the CDR3 is TGTGCCAGCAGCCAAGGACTAGCGGTCTCCTACGAGCAGTACTTC.

This clonotype appeared a few times. The gene calls are TRBV5-6 and TRBJ2-5; tentatively, D is TRBD1 (6 bases). Germline V gene lookup returns CDR1 SGHDT and CDR2 YYEEEE. The CDR3 is 13 residues long. V shed 2 bases and J shed 5 bases, with 10 bases lying between them. CDR3 sequence (DNA): TGTGCCAGCAGCTTAGGGGGATATGAGACCCAGTACTTC. Protein: CASSLGGYETQYF.

This chain connects TRBV12-3 or TRBV12-4 to TRBJ1-6; D perhaps matches TRBD1 (6 bases). V lost 1 base to trimming and J lost 5 bases, with 9 bases between them. This CDR3 is built from 15 residues. CDR3 sequence reads: CASSLVQGDNSPLHF. In DNA form, the CDR3 reads TGTGCCAGCAGTTTAGTACAGGGAGATAATTCACCCCTCCACTTT.

This clonotype has more than one count but fewer than ten. The chain combines TRBV20-1 with TRBJ2-4, with 12 bases matching TRBD2. The CDR3 is 18 residues long. Germline V gene lookup returns CDR1 DFQATT and CDR2 SNEGSKA (reference sequence). The ends lost 4 bases at V and 0 bases at J; junction bases unmatched: 10. CDR3 nucleotides: TGCAGTGCTAAAAGCAGACTAGCGGGGGTTATAGCCAAAAACATTCAGTACTTC. Its translation is CSAKSRLAGVIAKNIQYF.

The chain links TRBV29-1 to TRBJ1-2; tentatively, D is TRBD1 (6 bases). The CDR3 contains 13 residues. Germline lookup yields CDR1 SQVTM and CDR2 ANQGSEA. V was pared by 3 bases and J by 6 bases, with 14 bases between. The CDR3, as DNA: TGCAGCGTTGATGGACAGTCGCGGAATGGCTACACCTTC. This translates into CSVDGQSRNGYTF.

At least ten counts were recorded for this clonotype. The J gene is TRBJ2-7, the V gene TRBV5-6, with TRBD2 matching 7 bases. In germline, CDR1 is SGHDT, CDR2 YYEEEE. The CDR3 totals 14 residues. V was clipped by 1 base and J by 2 bases; unmatched bases: 3. The CDR3, as DNA: TGTGCCAGCAGCTTGCCCGGGACTACCTACGAGCAGTACTTC. Protein: CASSLPGTTYEQYF.

The chain has TRBV20-1 and TRBJ2-7; D possibly uses TRBD1 or TRBD2 (6 bases each). Looked up from germline, CDR1 is DFQATT and CDR2 is SNEGSKA (reference sequence). This CDR3 region has 13 residues. With 3 bases removed from V and 12 bases from J, the gap between germline ends came to 21 bases. The CDR3 protein is CSASPGGRETRYF. CDR3 DNA sequence: TGCAGTGCTAGCCCTGGGGGGCGCGAGACCCGGTACTTC.

This clonotype was detected a few times. The chain is built from TRBV20-1 and TRBJ2-7; 7 bases are shared with TRBD2. Per germline, CDR1 DFQATT and CDR2 SNEGSKA (reference sequence). The length of the CDR3 is 14 residues. After removal of 2 bases from V and 6 bases from J, the junction contained 10 bases not matched to a gene. The CDR3 sequence is CSARRPNPGGEQYF. The CDR3 region has the DNA TGCAGTGCTAGACGACCCAACCCGGGGGGCGAGCAGTACTTC.

This clonotype has a handful of counts. The CDR3 sequence: CASSSSTSGGTDTQYF. In DNA form, the CDR3 reads TGCGCCAGCAGCTCCTCGACTAGCGGGGGCACAGATACGCAGTATTTT. The V gene is TRBV5-1, the J gene TRBJ2-3; 11 bases are shared with TRBD2. Germline-derived CDR1 and CDR2 are SGHRS and YFSETQ. CDR3 length: 16 amino acids. Germline trimming cut 3 bases from V and 1 base from J; bases unmatched to any gene: 4.

This clonotype was recorded many times. The chain employs TRBV4-1 and TRBJ2-7; 9 nucleotides agree with TRBD2. V lost 6 bases to trimming and J lost 5 bases; unmatched junction nucleotides: 11. The CDR3 loop spans 15 amino acids. Germline-derived CDR1 and CDR2 are MGHRA and YSYEKL. CDR3 coding DNA: TGCGCCAGCAGTTATATCCGGACTAGCGAAGACGAGCAGTACTTC. It specifies CASSYIRTSEDEQYF.

The sample holds a few counts of this clonotype. CDR3 loop: CASSFIIGVDNEQFF. The CDR3 region has the DNA TGTGCCAGCAGTTTCATCATAGGAGTAGACAATGAGCAGTTCTTC. The gene calls are TRBV28 and TRBJ2-1; no reliable D call. The length of the CDR3 is 15 residues. V was shortened by 3 bases and J by 5 bases, with 14 bases between the two germline ends. CDR1 and CDR2 (germline): MDHEN, SYDVKM.

The rearrangement uses TRBV20-1 and TRBJ2-4; D perhaps matches TRBD1 (6 bases). The CDR3 runs 13 residues. V was cut by 3 bases and J by 7 bases, with 13 bases left in between. Germline V gives CDR1 DFQATT, CDR2 SNEGSKA (reference sequence). The CDR3 is CSARENRENIQYF. The CDR3 DNA reads as TGCAGTGCTAGGGAAAACAGGGAGAACATTCAGTACTTC.

The gene calls are TRBV5-6 and TRBJ2-5; D unclear. The V gene's germline CDR1 is SGHDT and CDR2 YYEEEE. The V gene lost 4 bases and the J gene lost 13 bases, with 20 bases spanning the gap. The CDR3 length is 13 residues. The CDR3 bases are TGTGCCAGCAGCATAGGACGGTCCTACGAGCTGTACTTC. Protein product: CASSIGRSYELYF.

The V call is TRBV27, the J call TRBJ2-7, with unresolved D. V was pared by 8 bases and J by 2 bases, with 10 bases between. Germline CDR1 and CDR2: MNHEY and SMNVEV (reference sequence). The CDR3 spans 12 residues. Written as DNA, the CDR3 is TGTGCCAGCGGTAACATCGCCTACGAGCAGTACTTC. Protein: CASGNIAYEQYF.

The CDR3 loop is CASSSRHFYSNQPQHF. The CDR3 nucleotides read TGTGCCAGCAGCTCCCGGCACTTTTATAGCAATCAGCCCCAGCATTTT. This chain joins TRBV5-6 and TRBJ1-5; no clear D gene. With 3 bases removed from V and 0 bases from J, the gap between germline ends came to 13 bases. Germline V lookup: CDR1 SGHDT, CDR2 YYEEEE. CDR3 length equals 16 residues.

Turning to this clonotype: Relative to the germline gene, one junction end is altered; a read error may explain this. This chain connects TRBV24-1 to TRBJ2-3; D uncertain. The CDR3 spans 13 residues. The V gene's germline CDR1 is KGHDR and CDR2 SFDVKD. Written as DNA, the CDR3 is TGTGCCACCAGTGATTTGTACAGTCATACGCGGTATTTT. Its translation is CATSDLYSHTRYF.

This clonotype showed up just a few times. The chain carries TRBV6-2 or TRBV6-3 and TRBJ2-4; 7 nucleotides line up with TRBD1. The CDR3 extends over 17 amino acids. Looked up from germline, CDR1 is MNHEY and CDR2 is SVGEGT. V shed 0 bases, J shed 0 bases, and the junction held 5 bases outside the gene matches. The CDR3 DNA sequence: TGTGCCAGCAGTTACTCACAGGGGCAAGGAGCCAAAAACATTCAGTACTTC. Amino acids: CASSYSQGQGAKNIQYF.

Only a few counts were recorded for this clonotype. The chain combines TRBV29-1 with TRBJ2-1, with 11 bases matching TRBD2. Trimming at V came to 6 bases and at J to 6 bases, leaving 7 bases not matched to a gene. The germline gives CDR1 SQVTM, CDR2 ANQGSEA. The CDR3 spans 14 residues. The CDR3 DNA follows: TGCAGCGTCTTAGCGGGGGGGCCCCCCAATGAGCAGTTCTTC. Protein product: CSVLAGGPPNEQFF.

This clonotype was seen only a few times. The rearrangement links TRBV4-1 to TRBJ2-2, with 9 bases lining up with TRBD2. Germline CDR1 and CDR2: MGHRA and YSYEKL. The CDR3 has 16 amino acids. The V gene end was trimmed by 1 base and the J gene end by 2 bases; junction bases not matched to a gene: 2. The chain's CDR3 is CASSQAGLANTGELFF. The CDR3 DNA reads as TGCGCCAGCAGCCAAGCGGGACTAGCTAACACCGGGGAGCTGTTTTTT.

Comment on this clonotype: Likely a read error: the CDR3 ends without its conserved phenylalanine or tryptophan. The chain carries TRBV7-9 and TRBJ2-5; D gene unclear. Germline V gene data show CDR1 as SEHNR and CDR2 as FQNEAQ (reference sequence). There are 13 residues in the CDR3. Trimming took off 2 bases at V and 3 bases at J, with 7 bases between the two ends. The CDR3 DNA sequence: TGTGCCAGCAGCTTATCCCCGGAAGAGACCCAGTACCTC. Encoded protein: CASSLSPEETQYL.